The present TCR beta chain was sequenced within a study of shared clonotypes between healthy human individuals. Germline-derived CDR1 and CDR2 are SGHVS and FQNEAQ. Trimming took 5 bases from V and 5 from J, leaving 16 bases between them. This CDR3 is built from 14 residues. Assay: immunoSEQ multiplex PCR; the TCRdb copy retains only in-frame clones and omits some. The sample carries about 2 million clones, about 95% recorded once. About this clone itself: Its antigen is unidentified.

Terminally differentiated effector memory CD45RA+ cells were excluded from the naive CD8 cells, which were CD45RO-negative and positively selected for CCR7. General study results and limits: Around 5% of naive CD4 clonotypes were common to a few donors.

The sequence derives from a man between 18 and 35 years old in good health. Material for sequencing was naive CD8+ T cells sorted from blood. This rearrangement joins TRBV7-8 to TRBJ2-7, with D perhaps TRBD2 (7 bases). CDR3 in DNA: TGTGCCAGCAGCCAGGGGACTACCGGGGACGAGCAGTACTTC. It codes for CASSQGTTGDEQYF.